A single sample gave rise to the 29 T cell receptor beta chains below, sequenced in a study of response to subunit inactivated influenza vaccine. Each CDR3 protein is one row after TCRdb ran MiXCR on the RT-PCR reads. The sample consists of 500,000 to 750,000 distinct CDR3 sequences, around 15% of them appearing once. The material was PBMCs from blood, obtained about 13 days after vaccination. The receptors shown here come from a man aged 45-60 years who received an inactivated influenza vaccine.

This clonotype has a handful of counts. The V gene is TRBV28, the J gene TRBJ2-3; D gene uncertain. Germline values: CDR1 MDHEN, CDR2 SYDVKM. The CDR3 loop spans 15 amino acids. V lost 2 bases, J lost 1 base, and 10 bases lay in between. CDR3 sequence: CASSLGPRGTDTQYF. In nucleotides, the CDR3 is TGTGCCAGCAGTTTAGGACCCCGAGGCACAGATACGCAGTATTTT.

The table lists this clonotype with a few counts. The gene calls are TRBV5-1 and TRBJ2-3; 9 bases are shared with TRBD2. This CDR3 region has 15 residues. Germline V gives CDR1 SGHRS, CDR2 YFSETQ. With 3 bases clipped from V and 5 bases from J, the junction kept 7 bases outside the gene matches. CDR3 amino acids: CASSWVAGAGDTQYF. The CDR3 DNA reads as TGCGCCAGCAGCTGGGTAGCGGGGGCTGGAGATACGCAGTATTTT.

This clonotype has more than one count but fewer than ten. The chain joins TRBV20-1 to TRBJ2-6; D may be TRBD1 (6 bases). Germline V gene data show CDR1 as DFQATT and CDR2 as SNEGSKA (reference sequence). This CDR3 has 13 residues. With 5 bases removed from V and 2 bases from J, the gap between germline ends came to 7 bases. The CDR3 DNA reads TGCAGTGCTTACAGGGCTGGGGCCAACGTCCTGACTTTC. It encodes CSAYRAGANVLTF.

This clonotype was recorded at least ten times. V gene TRBV7-2 combines with J gene TRBJ2-7, with 7 nucleotides matching TRBD2. With 5 bases clipped from V and 0 bases from J, the junction kept 10 bases outside the gene matches. CDR1 and CDR2 (germline): SGHTA, FQGNSA. This CDR3 spans 16 amino acids. The CDR3 DNA sequence: TGTGCCAGCAGCCCGCGTGGGCGGGAGAGCTCCTACGAGCAGTACTTC. Protein: CASSPRGRESSYEQYF.

The rearrangement links TRBV5-1 to TRBJ1-5; D remains unclear. The V end was cut by 5 bases, the J end by 2 bases, with 11 bases between. The CDR3 is 14 residues long. The germline CDR1 and CDR2 sequences are SGHRS and YFSETQ. The CDR3 DNA follows: TGCGCCAGCAGGGTGGGAGTAGGCAATCAGCCCCAGCATTTT. Residues: CASRVGVGNQPQHF.

A few counts support this clonotype. This chain uses TRBV12-3 or TRBV12-4 with TRBJ2-7, with 9 bases matching TRBD1. Trimming took 8 bases from V and 5 from J; bases not matched to a gene: 10. The CDR3 has 14 residues. CDR3 sequence (DNA): TGTGCCAGCGCTCGGGGACAGGGCGTCGACGAGCAGTACTTC. Protein: CASARGQGVDEQYF.

The gene calls are TRBV28 and TRBJ2-3; TRBD2 aligns across 9 bases. Unmatched junction bases numbered 4, after V lost 4 bases and J lost 2 bases. Germline V gives CDR1 MDHEN, CDR2 SYDVKM. CDR3 length equals 15 residues. The CDR3 sequence is CASSWSGRYTDTQYF. The CDR3 DNA reads as TGTGCCAGCAGTTGGAGCGGGAGGTACACAGATACGCAGTATTTT.

This chain joins TRBV2 and TRBJ2-5, with unresolved D. This CDR3 has 14 residues. V lost 6 bases, J lost 4 bases, and 15 bases lay in between. Germline V CDR1 and CDR2: SNHLY, FYNNEI. CDR3 amino acids: CASRSSNRRETQYF. As DNA, the CDR3 is TGTGCCAGCAGATCGTCTAACCGCAGAGAGACCCAGTACTTC.

As to this clonotype: The junction departs from germline at one end; a sequencing error may be responsible. The rearrangement uses TRBV11-2 and TRBJ2-5; 10 bases map to TRBD2. The CDR3 runs to 17 residues. From germline, CDR1 is SGHAT and CDR2 FQNNGV. The DNA for the CDR3 is TGTGACAGCAGCTTAGGAGGGTCTCCGGGACTAGCGGAGACCCAGTACTTC. Amino acid sequence: CDSSLGGSPGLAETQYF.

The genes are TRBV20-1 and TRBJ2-1; no reliable D call. The CDR3 covers 17 residues. Trimming took off 0 bases at V and 0 bases at J, with 15 bases between the two ends. Germline V lookup: CDR1 DFQATT, CDR2 SNEGSKA (reference sequence). CDR3 residues: CSARDYLSSSSYNEQFF. CDR3 coding DNA: TGCAGTGCTAGAGATTACCTCTCCTCGAGCTCCTACAATGAGCAGTTCTTC.

This clonotype occurred a few times. This chain joins TRBV6-2 or TRBV6-3 and TRBJ1-5; perhaps TRBD1 as D (5 bases). This CDR3 region has 13 residues. Trimming took off 6 bases at V and 5 bases at J, with 11 bases between the two ends. Germline values: CDR1 MNHEY, CDR2 SVGEGT. CDR3 protein: CASSQGVYQPQHF. The CDR3, as DNA: TGTGCCAGCAGCCAAGGGGTTTATCAGCCCCAGCATTTT.

As DNA, the CDR3 is TGTGCCAGCGGTCGGGGGGGGGAGCTGTTTTTT. Translated: CASGRGGELFF. This chain connects TRBV6-5 to TRBJ2-2; D possibly corresponds to TRBD2 (6 bases). V was cut by 8 bases and J by 8 bases, with 9 bases left in between. This CDR3 has 11 residues. CDR1 MNHEY and CDR2 SVGAGI come from the germline V gene.

The rearrangement uses TRBV7-8 and TRBJ2-2, with 13 bases lining up with TRBD2. J lost 6 bases, V lost 5 bases, and 6 bases had no gene match. The CDR3 has 16 residues. Germline lookup yields CDR1 SGHVS and CDR2 FQNEAQ. Here the CDR3 reads CASSPWTSGSSGELFF. CDR3 DNA sequence: TGTGCCAGCAGCCCGTGGACTAGCGGGAGTTCCGGGGAGCTGTTTTTT.

The chain carries TRBV3-1 and TRBJ2-5; D is ambiguous. Looked up from germline, CDR1 is LGHDT and CDR2 is YNNKEL (reference sequence). There are 15 residues in the CDR3. V gave up 3 bases and J gave up 1 base, with 12 bases separating them. CDR3 DNA: TGTGCCAGCAGCCATTCTCTACTTGCCCAAGAGACCCAGTACTTC. Translation: CASSHSLLAQETQYF.

V gene TRBV28 combines with J gene TRBJ2-7; TRBD1 agrees at 8 bases. V was pared by 6 bases and J by 4 bases, with 5 bases of the junction left unmatched. Germline V gene data show CDR1 as MDHEN and CDR2 as SYDVKM. This CDR3 contains 13 residues. The CDR3 DNA reads as TGTGCCAGCAGCATGGACAGGGTGTACGAGCAGTACTTC. Protein product: CASSMDRVYEQYF.

The chain is built from TRBV19 and TRBJ1-5, with D unresolved. Germline V gene lookup returns CDR1 LNHDA and CDR2 SQIVND (reference sequence). Between the trimmed V and J ends, which lost 2 bases and 6 bases, there was a span of 11 bases. This CDR3 is built from 14 residues. The CDR3: CASSISKGTQPQHF. The CDR3 coding sequence is TGTGCCAGTAGTATAAGTAAGGGTACTCAGCCCCAGCATTTT. Full variable domain (missing parts from reference TRBV19 and TRBJ1-5): DGGITQSPKYLFRKEGQNVTLSCEQNLNHDAMYWYRQDPGQGLRLIYYSQIVNDFQKGDIAEGYSVSREKKESFPLTVTSAQKNPTAFYLCASSISKGTQPQHFGDGTRLSIL.

This chain links TRBV20-1 with TRBJ2-3, with TRBD2 identical over 7 bases. This CDR3 region has 14 residues. The trim removed 3 bases at V and 4 bases at J, leaving 7 bases unmatched. Per germline, CDR1 DFQATT and CDR2 SNEGSKA (reference sequence). As DNA, the CDR3 is TGCAGTGCTAGCTCGACTAGCCGTGCAGATACGCAGTATTTT. This sequence encodes CSASSTSRADTQYF.

The V and J genes are TRBV28 and TRBJ2-7; D gene unclear. V was shortened by 7 bases and J by 2 bases, with 12 bases between the two germline ends. Germline V CDR1 and CDR2: MDHEN, SYDVKM. This CDR3 is built from 13 residues. CDR3 bases: TGTGCCAGCAATGACCAAACAACCTACGAGCAGTACTTC. It translates to CASNDQTTYEQYF.

This clonotype was found a few times. V and J are TRBV5-6 and TRBJ1-1; maybe TRBD1 (5 bases). This CDR3 region has 14 residues. Deletions cut 0 bases from V and 5 bases from J, with 11 bases between. CDR1 is SGHDT, CDR2 YYEEEE, per germline. CDR3 DNA sequence: TGTGCCAGCAGCTTGGAGGGGAGGAGTACTGAAGCTTTCTTT. It encodes CASSLEGRSTEAFF.

This clonotype was observed a few times. V is TRBV5-1 and J is TRBJ2-7; D ambiguous. Trimming left V 0 bases short and J 0 bases short, with 7 bases between. The CDR3 spans 14 residues. Looked up from germline, CDR1 is SGHRS and CDR2 is YFSETQ. The chain's CDR3 is CASSLEGPSYEQYF. CDR3 DNA: TGCGCCAGCAGCTTGGAAGGACCCTCCTACGAGCAGTACTTC.

The chain is built from TRBV3-1 and TRBJ2-2; D gene uncertain. This CDR3 is 13 amino acids long. Germline assignment: CDR1 LGHDT and CDR2 YNNKEL (reference sequence). V was pared by 3 bases and J by 4 bases, with 6 bases between. CDR3 sequence reads: CASSHYVTGELFF. DNA for the CDR3: TGTGCCAGCAGCCATTACGTCACCGGGGAGCTGTTTTTT.

The rearrangement links TRBV27 to TRBJ2-7, with a possible D match to TRBD2 (5 bases). The CDR3 has 14 amino acids. V was trimmed by 6 bases and J by 2 bases, leaving 14 bases between them. Germline V gene data show CDR1 as MNHEY and CDR2 as SMNVEV (reference sequence). The CDR3 DNA follows: TGTGCCAGCAGCCCCTCGGGATCCGCCTACGAGCAGTACTTC. Its translation is CASSPSGSAYEQYF.

This clonotype was detected a few times. This chain's CDR3 is CASREGHLNTGELFF. The CDR3, as DNA: TGTGCCAGCAGGGAGGGACACCTGAACACCGGGGAGCTGTTTTTT. The genes are TRBV25-1 and TRBJ2-2; the D gene could be TRBD1 or TRBD2 (6 bases each). The CDR3 spans 15 residues. The germline gives CDR1 MGHDK, CDR2 SYGVNS. V was shortened by 6 bases and J by 1 base, with 12 bases between the two germline ends.

This rearrangement joins TRBV30 to TRBJ2-5; 8 positions match TRBD1. The germline V gene encodes CDR1 GTSNPN and CDR2 SVGIG (reference sequence). V gave up 0 bases and J gave up 4 bases; unmatched junction bases: 13. There are 17 residues in the CDR3. DNA for the CDR3: TGTGCCTGGAGTGTAGGGGTAACGGGCAGGGGGCGAGAGACCCAGTACTTC. Translated, it gives CAWSVGVTGRGRETQYF. Full variable domain (outside the CDR3, taken from reference TRBV30 and TRBJ2-5): SQTIHQWPATLVQPVGSPLSLECTVEGTSNPNLYWYRQAAGRGLQLLFYSVGIGQISSEVPQNLSASRPQDRQFILSSKKLLLSDSGFYLCAWSVGVTGRGRETQYFGPGTRLLVL.

This clonotype was picked up many times. V is TRBV12-3 or TRBV12-4 and J is TRBJ2-7, with D hard to call. CDR3 size: 11 residues. V lost 1 base and J 6 bases, leaving 4 bases between the germline ends. The CDR3 here is CASSLGTEQYF. The DNA of the CDR3 is TGTGCCAGCAGTTTAGGGACCGAGCAGTACTTC.

This clonotype was seen more than once but under ten times. The V gene is TRBV10-3, the J gene TRBJ2-7; D possibly corresponds to TRBD2 (6 bases). The ends were cut back, 5 bases at V and 1 base at J, with 12 bases in the middle. The CDR3 totals 14 residues. Germline lookup yields CDR1 ENHRY and CDR2 SYGVKD. The DNA for the CDR3 is TGTGCCATCAGTACGGGGGAGAGGTCCTACGAGCAGTACTTC. Translated: CAISTGERSYEQYF.

In this sample, this clonotype turned up a few times. The chain has TRBV7-9 and TRBJ2-1; weak D call: TRBD2 (5 bases). Germline V gene data show CDR1 as SEHNR and CDR2 as FQNEAQ (reference sequence). The ends were cut back, 5 bases at V and 10 bases at J, with 9 bases in the middle. The CDR3 runs 11 residues. The CDR3 is CASSTTREQFF. CDR3 DNA sequence: TGTGCCAGCAGCACCACTAGAGAGCAGTTCTTC.

This clonotype was seen only a few times. This sequence joins TRBV5-6 and TRBJ2-2; 13 bases fit TRBD2. V lost 2 bases to trimming and J lost 1 base; unmatched junction nucleotides: 8. The CDR3 length is 19 residues. CDR1 and CDR2 (germline): SGHDT, YYEEEE. CDR3 in amino acids: CASSFLILAGGQNTGELFF. The CDR3 coding sequence is TGTGCCAGCAGCTTTCTAATACTAGCGGGAGGGCAGAACACCGGGGAGCTGTTTTTT.

J is TRBJ1-1 and V is TRBV7-2; D uncertain. Germline CDR1 and CDR2: SGHTA and FQGNSA. Trimming took 3 bases from V and 2 from J, leaving 13 bases between them. The CDR3 has 15 residues. CDR3 in amino acids: CASSFSALGNTEAFF. The CDR3 region has the DNA TGTGCCAGCAGCTTCTCGGCCTTGGGAAACACTGAAGCTTTCTTT.